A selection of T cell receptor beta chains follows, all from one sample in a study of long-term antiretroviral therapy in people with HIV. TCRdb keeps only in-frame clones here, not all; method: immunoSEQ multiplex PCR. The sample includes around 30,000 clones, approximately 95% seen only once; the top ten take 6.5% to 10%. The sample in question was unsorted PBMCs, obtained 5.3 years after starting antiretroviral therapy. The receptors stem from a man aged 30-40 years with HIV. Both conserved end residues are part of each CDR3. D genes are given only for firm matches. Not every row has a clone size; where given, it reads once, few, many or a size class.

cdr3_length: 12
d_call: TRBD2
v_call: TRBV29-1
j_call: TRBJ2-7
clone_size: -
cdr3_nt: TGCAGCGTTAGCGGGAGACCCTACGAGCAGTACTTC
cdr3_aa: CSVSGRPYEQYF

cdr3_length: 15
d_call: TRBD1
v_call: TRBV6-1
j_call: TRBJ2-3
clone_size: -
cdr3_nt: TGTGCCAGCAGTTCCGGGACAGGGGCCACAGATACGCAGTATTTT
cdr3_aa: CASSSGTGATDTQYF

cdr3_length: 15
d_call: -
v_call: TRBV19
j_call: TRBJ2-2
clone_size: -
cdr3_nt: TGTGCCAGTATGGGGGTTCCTGCGAACACCGGGGAGCTGTTTTTT
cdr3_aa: CASMGVPANTGELFF

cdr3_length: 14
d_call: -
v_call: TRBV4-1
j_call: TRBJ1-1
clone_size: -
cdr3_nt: TGCGCCAGCAGCCAAGCCACGGGCGGCACTGAAGCTTTCTTT
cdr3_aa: CASSQATGGTEAFF

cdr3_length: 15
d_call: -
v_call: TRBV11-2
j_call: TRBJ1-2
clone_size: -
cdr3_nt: TGTGCCAGCAGCTCCCAGATTGCCCTGGCTGGAGGCTACACCTTC
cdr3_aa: CASSSQIALAGGYTF

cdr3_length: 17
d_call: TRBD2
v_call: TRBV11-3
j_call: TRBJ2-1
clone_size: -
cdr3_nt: TGTGCCAGCAGCCCAAGGACTAGCGGGAGTCTTTCTGATGAGCAGTTCTTC
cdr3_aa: CASSPRTSGSLSDEQFF

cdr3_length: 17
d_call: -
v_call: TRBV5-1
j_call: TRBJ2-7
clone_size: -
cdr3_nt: TGCGCCAGCAGCCGACTCGACAGGGAGGACAGCTCCTACGAGCAGTACTTC
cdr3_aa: CASSRLDREDSSYEQYF

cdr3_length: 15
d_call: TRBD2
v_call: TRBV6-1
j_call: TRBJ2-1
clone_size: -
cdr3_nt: TGTGCCAGCAGTGAAGGGACTAGCGGCGCCAATGAGCAGTTCTTC
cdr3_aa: CASSEGTSGANEQFF

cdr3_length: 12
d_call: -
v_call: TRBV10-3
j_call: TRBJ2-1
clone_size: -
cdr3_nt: TGTGCCATCAGGGATCATAACAATGAGCAGTTCTTC
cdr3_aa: CAIRDHNNEQFF

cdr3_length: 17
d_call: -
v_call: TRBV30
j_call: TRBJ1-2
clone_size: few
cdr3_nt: TGTGCCTGGAGTGGTGGGGAGACGGGGGGCGGATCCTATGGCTACACCTTC
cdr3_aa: CAWSGGETGGGSYGYTF

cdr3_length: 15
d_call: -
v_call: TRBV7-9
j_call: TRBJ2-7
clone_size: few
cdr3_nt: TGTGCCAGCAGCTTAGCGGTTAGCAGGTCCTACGAGCAGTACTTC
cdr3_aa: CASSLAVSRSYEQYF

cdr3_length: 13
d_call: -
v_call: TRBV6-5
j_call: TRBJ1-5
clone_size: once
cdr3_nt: TGTGCCAGCAGTGAGGTTCTGGTTCAGCCCCAGCATTTT
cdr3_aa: CASSEVLVQPQHF

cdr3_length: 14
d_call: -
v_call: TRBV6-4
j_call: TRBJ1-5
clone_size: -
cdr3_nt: TGTGCCAGCAGTGCCCCAGAGAACAATCAGCCCCAGCATTTT
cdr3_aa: CASSAPENNQPQHF

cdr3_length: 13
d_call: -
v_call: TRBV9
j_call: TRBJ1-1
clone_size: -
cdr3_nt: TGTGCCAGCAGCGTAAGGGGTGGGACTGAAGCTTTCTTT
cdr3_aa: CASSVRGGTEAFF

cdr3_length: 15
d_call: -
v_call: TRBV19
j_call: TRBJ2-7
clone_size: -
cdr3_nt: TGTGCCAGTAGTATAGCTCCACAGGGCCCCTACGAGCAGTACTTC
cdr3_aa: CASSIAPQGPYEQYF

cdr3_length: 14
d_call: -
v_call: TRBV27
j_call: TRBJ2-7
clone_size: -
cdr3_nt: TGTGCCAGCAGTCCCATGGACAGTTTCTACGAGCAGTACTTC
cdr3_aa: CASSPMDSFYEQYF

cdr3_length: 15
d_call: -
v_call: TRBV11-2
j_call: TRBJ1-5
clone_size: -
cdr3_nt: TGTGCCAGCAGCGAGGCACAGGGTTTCAATCAGCCCCAGCATTTT
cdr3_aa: CASSEAQGFNQPQHF

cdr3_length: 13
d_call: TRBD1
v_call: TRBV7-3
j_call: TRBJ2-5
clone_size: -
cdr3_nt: TGTGCCAGCAGCCAGGGACAGGGGGAGACCCAGTACTTC
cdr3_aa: CASSQGQGETQYF

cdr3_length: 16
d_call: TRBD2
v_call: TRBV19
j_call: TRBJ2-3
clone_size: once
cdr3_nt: TGTGCCAGCACCCGTGGGACTAGCGGAAACACAGATACGCAGTATTTT
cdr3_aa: CASTRGTSGNTDTQYF

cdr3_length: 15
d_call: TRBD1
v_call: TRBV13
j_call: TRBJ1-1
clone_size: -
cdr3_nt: TGTGCCAGCAGCCCTCGGACAGGGAGGAACACTGAAGCTTTCTTT
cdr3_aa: CASSPRTGRNTEAFF

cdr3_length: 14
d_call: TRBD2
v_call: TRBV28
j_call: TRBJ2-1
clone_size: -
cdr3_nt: TGTGCCAGCAGTTGGGGTAGCGGGGTCAATGAGCAGTTCTTC
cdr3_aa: CASSWGSGVNEQFF

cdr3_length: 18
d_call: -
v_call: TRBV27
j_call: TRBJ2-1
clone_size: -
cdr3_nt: TGTGCCAGCAGTTTATTTCGCCCGGTTGGGGCTAGGCTCAATGAGCAGTTCTTC
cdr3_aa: CASSLFRPVGARLNEQFF

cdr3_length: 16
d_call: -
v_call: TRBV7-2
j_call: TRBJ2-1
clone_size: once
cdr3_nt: TGTGCCAGCAGCCCCTTCGGCGGGGATCCCTACAATGAGCAGTTCTTC
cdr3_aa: CASSPFGGDPYNEQFF

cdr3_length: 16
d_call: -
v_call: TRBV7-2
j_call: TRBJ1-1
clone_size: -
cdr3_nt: TGTGCCAGCAGCCCGGGGGGGGGCGCAGGGGACACTGAAGCTTTCTTT
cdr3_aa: CASSPGGGAGDTEAFF

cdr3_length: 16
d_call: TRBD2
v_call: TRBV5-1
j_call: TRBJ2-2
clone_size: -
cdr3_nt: TGCGCCAGCAGCTTCCTAGCGGGAGGAAACACCGGGGAGCTGTTTTTT
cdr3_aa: CASSFLAGGNTGELFF

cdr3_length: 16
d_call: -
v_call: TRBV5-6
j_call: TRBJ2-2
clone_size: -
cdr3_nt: TGTGCCAGCACCGGGGGGCTAGCGAGGGACACCGGGGAGCTGTTTTTT
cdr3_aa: CASTGGLARDTGELFF

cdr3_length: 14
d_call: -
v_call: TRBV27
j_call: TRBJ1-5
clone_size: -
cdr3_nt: TGTGCCAGCAGTAAGGGCCGGGGCAATCAGCCCCAGCATTTT
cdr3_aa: CASSKGRGNQPQHF

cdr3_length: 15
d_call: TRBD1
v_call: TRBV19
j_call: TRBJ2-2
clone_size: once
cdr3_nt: TGTGCCAGTAGTAGTTGGGACAGTCGGACCGGGGAGCTGTTTTTT
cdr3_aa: CASSSWDSRTGELFF

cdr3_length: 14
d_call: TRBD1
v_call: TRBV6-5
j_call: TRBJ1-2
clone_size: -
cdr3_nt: TGTGCCAGCAGTAACAGGGGGCAGGGCTATGGCCACACCTTC
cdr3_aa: CASSNRGQGYGHTF

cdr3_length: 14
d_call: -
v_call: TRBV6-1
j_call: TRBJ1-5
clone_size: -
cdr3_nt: TGTGCCAGCAGCAGGACAGCCTACAATCAGCCCCAGCATTTT
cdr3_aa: CASSRTAYNQPQHF

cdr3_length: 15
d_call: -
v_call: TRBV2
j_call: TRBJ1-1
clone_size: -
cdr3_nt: TGTGCTTCCCAAATGATCTTGGGGGTGAACACTGAAGCTTTCTTT
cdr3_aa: CASQMILGVNTEAFF

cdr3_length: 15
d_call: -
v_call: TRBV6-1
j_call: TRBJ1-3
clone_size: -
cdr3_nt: TGTGCCAGCAGCCCACAAGGGGGACGTCGGGACACCATATATTTT
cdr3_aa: CASSPQGGRRDTIYF

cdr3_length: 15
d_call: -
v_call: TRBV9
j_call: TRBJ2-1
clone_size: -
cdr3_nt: TGTGCCAGCAGCCCCCCATTGACTAGTACGAATGAGCAGTTCTTC
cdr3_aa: CASSPPLTSTNEQFF

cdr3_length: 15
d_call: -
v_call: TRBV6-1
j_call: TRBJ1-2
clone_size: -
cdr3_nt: TGTGCCAGCAGTGAAGCCTGGGGGGCAAACTATGGCTACACCTTC
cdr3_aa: CASSEAWGANYGYTF

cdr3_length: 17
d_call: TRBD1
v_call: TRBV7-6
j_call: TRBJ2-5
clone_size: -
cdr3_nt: TGTGCCAGCAGCTTAGTAGAGCGCCAGGGGGCCCAAGAGACCCAGTACTTC
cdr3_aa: CASSLVERQGAQETQYF

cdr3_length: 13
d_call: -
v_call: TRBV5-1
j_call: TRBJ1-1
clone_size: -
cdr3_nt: TGCGCCAGCAGGTTCTCGTGGGACACTGAAGCTTTCTTT
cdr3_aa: CASRFSWDTEAFF

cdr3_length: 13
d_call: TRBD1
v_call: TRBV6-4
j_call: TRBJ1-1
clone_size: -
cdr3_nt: TGTGCCAGCAGTGACTCGAACAGGGGGCGCGTCCAATTT
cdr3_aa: CASSDSNRGRVQF

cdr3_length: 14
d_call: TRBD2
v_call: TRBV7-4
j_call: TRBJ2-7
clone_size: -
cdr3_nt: TGTGCCAGCAGCTTTACTAGCGGAGCCTACGAGCAGTACTTC
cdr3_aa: CASSFTSGAYEQYF

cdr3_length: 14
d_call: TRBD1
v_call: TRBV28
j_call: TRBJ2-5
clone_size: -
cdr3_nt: TGTGCCAGCAGCGAAGCAGGGGGCGGGGAGACCCAGTACTTC
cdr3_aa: CASSEAGGGETQYF

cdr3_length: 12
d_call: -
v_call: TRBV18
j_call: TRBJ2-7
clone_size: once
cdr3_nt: TGTGCCAGCTCACCCGGGAGATACGAGCAGTACTTC
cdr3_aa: CASSPGRYEQYF